Below, one T cell receptor (beta chain) is given with its context. Its antigen is unknown. Per sorted-subset replicate PCR, input was around 200 ng DNA, representing around 30,000 T cell genomes. TCRdb's copy holds only in-frame clones and misses some; the assay was immunoSEQ multiplex PCR. The sample has some 2 million clones; approximately 95% are singletons. Trimming cost V 4 bases and J 15 bases, with 22 bases left between them. Germline CDR1 reads SEHNR; CDR2 reads FQNEAQ (reference sequence). The CDR3 covers 14 residues. The sample belongs to a study of shared clonotypes between healthy human individuals. Naive CD8 cells lacked CD45RO, underwent positive selection for CCR7 and left out terminally differentiated effector memory CD45RA+ cells. Study results and caveats: Estimated clonotype richness was generally higher in naive than memory subsets.

This receptor was taken from a man younger than 30 in good health. Source material: naive CD8+ T cells sorted from blood. J is TRBJ2-1 and V is TRBV7-9; D is ambiguous. The CDR3 region is CASSSDPAFIAPFF. CDR3 sequence (DNA): TGTGCCAGCAGCTCTGACCCTGCCTTTATAGCCCCGTTCTTC.